This TCR beta chain was captured by sequencing in a study of blood T cells in healthy people across ages. Through a sample-barcoded 5' primer and a J-beta primer mix, a second PCR was run for roughly 6 to 11 cycles. MiXCR was run by TCRdb on the 5' RACE reads, yielding one entry per CDR3 protein. The sample has about 1.7 million distinct CDR3 sequences; approximately 30% are singletons. Concerning this clonotype itself: A much larger clonotype is one base distant, so this may be a read error.

Unmatched junction bases numbered 2, after V lost 6 bases and J lost 3 bases. CDR3 length equals 12 residues. From germline, CDR1 is MNHNS and CDR2 SASEGT. Sequenced input: blood. The V call is TRBV6-1, the J call TRBJ2-7, with 7 bases that match TRBD1. The TCR sequence derives from a woman in her twenties or thirties in good health. The CDR3 loop reads CASRDRYYEQYF. The CDR3 DNA reads as TGTGCCAGCAGGGACAGGTACTACGAGCAGTACTTC.